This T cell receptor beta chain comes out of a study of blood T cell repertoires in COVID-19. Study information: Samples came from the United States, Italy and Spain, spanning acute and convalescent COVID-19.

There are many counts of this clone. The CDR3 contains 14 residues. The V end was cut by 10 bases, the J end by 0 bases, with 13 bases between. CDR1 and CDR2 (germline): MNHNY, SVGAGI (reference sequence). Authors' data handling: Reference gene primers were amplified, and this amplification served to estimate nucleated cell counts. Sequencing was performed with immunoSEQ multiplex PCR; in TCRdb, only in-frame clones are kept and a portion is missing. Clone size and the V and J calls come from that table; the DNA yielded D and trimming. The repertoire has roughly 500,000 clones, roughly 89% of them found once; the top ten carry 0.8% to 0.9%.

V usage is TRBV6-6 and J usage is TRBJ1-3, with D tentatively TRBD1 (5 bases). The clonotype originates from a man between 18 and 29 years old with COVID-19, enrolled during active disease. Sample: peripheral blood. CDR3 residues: CATTGGNSGNTIYF. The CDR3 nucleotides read TGTGCCACCACGGGGGGGAACTCTGGAAACACCATATATTTT.